The sequence of this TCR beta chain was determined in a study of blood T cells in healthy people across ages. This clonotype has a handful of counts. V was clipped by 3 bases and J by 5 bases, with 13 bases between them. This CDR3 has 15 residues. Through a sample-barcoded 5' primer and a J-beta primer mix, a second PCR was run for roughly 7 to 11 cycles. TCRdb passed the 5' RACE reads through MiXCR, listing each CDR3 protein once. The data show 760,000 or so distinct CDR3 sequences, approximately 25% seen once. These data also formed part of another study, on T cells of mothers and their children. That paper states: Second-round PCR products received sample barcodes and 2-4 random nucleotides from the M1S primer.

The clonotype was recovered from a boy aged 5-17 years in good health. Sequencing was carried out using blood. This chain connects TRBV12-3 or TRBV12-4 to TRBJ1-4; possibly TRBD1 for D (6 bases). This chain's CDR3 is CASSFGGLVNEKLFF. The DNA for the CDR3 is TGTGCCAGCAGTTTCGGGGGGCTGGTGAATGAAAAACTGTTTTTT.